One sample yielded the 29 T cell receptor beta chains listed below, sequenced in a study of T-cell memory formation after mild COVID-19. MiXCR was run by TCRdb on the 5' RACE reads, yielding one entry per CDR3 protein. Of 430,000 or so distinct CDR3 sequences in the sample, around a quarter are singletons; the top ten hold about an eighth. Specimen: PBMCs or a T cell subset sorted from them (not recorded which). The receptors here all came from an adult woman who had mild COVID-19 (a few samples of this study predate the infection). Cell type and time point are not known.

The chain links TRBV7-8 to TRBJ2-1, with a tentative D call TRBD1 (5 bases). Germline V CDR1 and CDR2: SGHVS, FQNEAQ. The CDR3 length is 16 residues. The V end was cut by 2 bases, the J end by 5 bases, with 16 bases between. The CDR3 nucleotides read TGTGCCAGCAGCTTACCCTACACCCTGGGGCACAATGAGCAGTTCTTC. Amino acids: CASSLPYTLGHNEQFF.

This chain uses TRBV21-1 with TRBJ2-3; no DNA check was done on the table's D call, TRBD2. TRBV21-1 has pseudogene status. The CDR3 spans 15 residues. As DNA, the CDR3 is TGTGCCAGCAGCAAAGAAGGGACTCTCACAGATACGCAGTATTTT. Translation gives CASSKEGTLTDTQYF.

This clonotype was recorded a few times. The chain has TRBV23-1 and TRBJ1-1; 7 nucleotides agree with TRBD1. TRBV23-1 is identified as an open reading frame with a role that is uncertain. The J segment lost 10 bases and the V segment lost 0 bases, leaving 14 bases of the junction unmatched. This CDR3 is built from 16 residues. The CDR3 protein is CASSQSGATHSGGAFF. CDR3 bases: TGCGCCAGCAGTCAATCGGGAGCCACGCATTCAGGGGGAGCTTTCTTT.

This clonotype was detected a few times. The chain joins TRBV7-2 to TRBJ1-2; a weak D match, TRBD1 (5 bases). This CDR3 has 13 residues. V lost 3 bases, J lost 7 bases, and 12 bases lay in between. CDR1 SGHTA and CDR2 FQGNSA come from the germline V gene. CDR3 nucleotide sequence: TGTGCCAGCAGCTTGTCCCGCGGGGGTGGCTACACCTTC. It specifies CASSLSRGGGYTF.

This clonotype was picked up many times. The chain links TRBV27 to TRBJ1-1; 8 bases match TRBD1. V dropped 5 bases and J dropped 4; count of bases not matched to a gene: 3. Germline V gene data show CDR1 as MNHEY and CDR2 as SMNVEV (reference sequence). The CDR3 consists of 13 residues. The CDR3 is CASSTTGGTEAFF. The CDR3 DNA reads TGTGCCAGCAGTACCACAGGGGGCACTGAAGCTTTCTTT.

A few counts support this clonotype. The chain combines TRBV20-1 with TRBJ1-5; no clear D gene. The CDR3 sequence is 12 residues long. Germline lookup yields CDR1 DFQATT and CDR2 SNEGSKA (reference sequence). CDR3 region: CSAHESNQPQHF. The DNA for the CDR3 is TGCAGCGCCCATGAAAGCAATCAGCCCCAGCATTTT.

The table lists this clonotype with a few counts. The J gene is TRBJ2-1, the V gene TRBV27; D remains unclear. The V gene lost 6 bases and the J gene lost 2 bases, with 11 bases spanning the gap. The CDR3 totals 14 residues. Germline V gene sequence: CDR1 MNHEY, CDR2 SMNVEV (reference sequence). Written as DNA, the CDR3 is TGTGCCAGCAGAACCCCCGGCCCCTACAATGAGCAGTTCTTC. Protein: CASRTPGPYNEQFF.

This sequence joins TRBV3-1 and TRBJ2-4; D gene unclear. Deletions cut 8 bases from V and 0 bases from J, with 8 bases between. The CDR3 has 13 amino acids. Germline V gene data show CDR1 as LGHDT and CDR2 as YNNKEL (reference sequence). CDR3 sequence (DNA): TGTGCCAGCGAAGGGTTAGCCAAAAACATTCAGTACTTC. Translated, it gives CASEGLAKNIQYF.

This clonotype was seen a few times. The chain recombines TRBV4-3 with TRBJ2-1; weak D call: TRBD2 (6 bases). The CDR3 is made up of 15 amino acids. From germline, CDR1 is LGHNA and CDR2 YSLEER. V lost 0 bases and J 2 bases, leaving 8 bases between the germline ends. CDR3 residues: CASSQDREPYNEQFF. DNA for the CDR3: TGCGCCAGCAGCCAAGACCGGGAGCCCTACAATGAGCAGTTCTTC.

This clonotype was recorded only once. This rearrangement joins TRBV3-1 to TRBJ1-2, with D hard to call. The V gene's germline CDR1 is LGHDT and CDR2 YNNKEL (reference sequence). There are 13 residues in the CDR3. V was cut by 0 bases and J by 4 bases, with 6 bases left in between. CDR3 nucleotide sequence: TGTGCCAGCAGCCAAGAAACTTTCTATGGCTACACCTTC. Its protein product is CASSQETFYGYTF. The full variable domain, with the rest looked up from reference TRBV3-1 and TRBJ1-2, is DTAVSQTPKYLVTQMGNDKSIKCEQNLGHDTMYWYKQDSKKFLKIMFSYNNKELIINETVPNRFSPKSPDKAHLNLHINSLELGDSAVYFCASSQETFYGYTFGSGTRLTVV.

The V call is TRBV7-8, the J call TRBJ2-1; 7 positions match TRBD2. Germline V lookup: CDR1 SGHVS, CDR2 FQNEAQ. With V trimmed by 6 bases and J by 4 bases, 12 bases remained unmatched. The CDR3 length is 16 residues. CDR3 residues: CASRPKGAGVYNEQFF. The CDR3 DNA reads TGTGCCAGCAGACCTAAAGGGGCGGGAGTTTACAATGAGCAGTTCTTC.

This chain links TRBV7-8 with TRBJ2-3; possibly TRBD1 or TRBD2 for D (6 bases each). Between the trimmed V and J ends, which lost 4 bases and 2 bases, there was a span of 13 bases. The V gene's germline CDR1 is SGHVS and CDR2 FQNEAQ. The CDR3 length is 15 residues. CDR3 DNA: TGTGCCAGCAGCTCTCTGAGGGGGGTCACAGATACGCAGTATTTT. Residues: CASSSLRGVTDTQYF.

The chain couples TRBV5-1 to TRBJ2-5; possible D gene TRBD2, 6 bases. From germline, CDR1 is SGHRS and CDR2 YFSETQ. The CDR3 loop spans 15 amino acids. The germline V and J ends were trimmed by 2 bases and 5 bases, with 16 bases remaining between them. The CDR3 DNA sequence: TGCGCCAGCAGCTTCGCGGGGCGGGCAGCGGAGACCCAGTACTTC. The encoded protein is CASSFAGRAAETQYF.

The chain has TRBV20-1 and TRBJ2-1; D might be TRBD1 (6 bases). Trimming shortened V by 5 bases and J by 4 bases, and 12 bases separated the two germline ends. CDR3 length: 13 residues. CDR1 is DFQATT and CDR2 is SNEGSKA in the germline V gene (reference sequence). CDR3 loop: CSAPGTRYNEQFF. As DNA, the CDR3 is TGCAGTGCTCCCGGGACAAGGTACAATGAGCAGTTCTTC.

In this sample, this clonotype turned up many times. This chain joins TRBV19 and TRBJ2-2, with no clear D. This CDR3 has 16 amino acids. The V gene lost 8 bases and the J gene lost 0 bases, with 16 bases spanning the gap. Germline V CDR1 and CDR2: LNHDA, SQIVND (reference sequence). As DNA, the CDR3 is TGTGCCAGTTGGGTAGGTGGGATTGCGAACACCGGGGAGCTGTTTTTT. Translated: CASWVGGIANTGELFF.

The gene calls are TRBV30 and TRBJ2-7; 16 bases are shared with TRBD2. In germline, CDR1 is GTSNPN, CDR2 SVGIG (reference sequence). CDR3 length: 16 amino acids. V lost 6 bases, J lost 4 bases, and 9 bases stayed unmatched. The CDR3 here is CACSSGTSGRGYEQYF. In DNA, the CDR3 is TGTGCCTGTAGTTCCGGGACTAGCGGGAGGGGATACGAGCAGTACTTC.

This clonotype was detected many times. V gene TRBV27 combines with J gene TRBJ1-3, with unresolved D. Between the trimmed V and J ends, which lost 2 bases and 2 bases, there was a span of 10 bases. Germline V gives CDR1 MNHEY, CDR2 SMNVEV (reference sequence). The CDR3 is 15 amino acids. In DNA form, the CDR3 reads TGTGCCAGCAGTTTAATCGGGGTCCCTGGAAACACCATATATTTT. Translation gives CASSLIGVPGNTIYF.

The V call is TRBV20-1, the J call TRBJ1-5; TRBD1 matches at 10 bases. The germline CDR1 and CDR2 sequences are DFQATT and SNEGSKA (reference sequence). The V and J ends lost 2 bases and 0 bases, in that order; junction bases with no gene match: 13. This CDR3 region has 19 residues. DNA of the CDR3: TGCAGTGCTAGATCTTCCAGGACAGGGGGTTCCCGTAGCAATCAGCCCCAGCATTTT. This codes for CSARSSRTGGSRSNQPQHF.

This sequence joins TRBV24-1 and TRBJ2-1, with 9 nucleotides matching TRBD2. Germline V lookup: CDR1 KGHDR, CDR2 SFDVKD. The CDR3 is made up of 16 amino acids. V gave up 3 bases and J gave up 4 bases; unmatched junction bases: 6. The DNA for the CDR3 is TGTGCCACCAGTGATGAGCGGGGGGTATCTTACAATGAGCAGTTCTTC. Translated, it gives CATSDERGVSYNEQFF.

This clonotype was detected a few times. This chain connects TRBV7-8 to TRBJ2-1; possibly TRBD1 for D (5 bases). Germline CDR1 SGHVS, CDR2 FQNEAQ. The V end lost 3 bases, the J end lost 5 bases, and 11 bases lay between the germline ends. The CDR3 is 14 residues long. CDR3 nucleotide sequence: TGTGCCAGCAGCTTCCAGGGAACTAACAATGAGCAGTTCTTC. Translated, it gives CASSFQGTNNEQFF.

V is TRBV4-1 and J is TRBJ2-1, with 14 positions matching TRBD2. Trimming at V came to 0 bases and at J to 9 bases, leaving 7 bases not matched to a gene. The germline V gene has CDR1 MGHRA and CDR2 YSYEKL. There are 17 residues in the CDR3. This chain's CDR3 is CASSQDGTSGRPTEQFF. The DNA of the CDR3 is TGCGCCAGCAGCCAAGACGGGACTAGCGGGAGACCCACTGAGCAGTTCTTC.

The rearrangement uses TRBV14 and TRBJ2-4, with TRBD1 as a possible D gene (7 bases). V was cut by 5 bases and J by 2 bases, with 16 bases left in between. Germline V gene lookup returns CDR1 SGHDN and CDR2 FVKESK. The CDR3 is 16 amino acids. DNA for the CDR3: TGTGCCAGCAGCGCCCGCAGGGGGGCCTCCAAAAACATTCAGTACTTC. This gives the protein CASSARRGASKNIQYF.

The sample holds a few counts of this clonotype. CDR3 in amino acids: CASSPDRGRPTDTQYF. Here the CDR3 DNA reads TGTGCCAGCTCACCCGACAGGGGGCGGCCGACAGATACGCAGTATTTT. The V call is TRBV18, the J call TRBJ2-3; 10 positions match TRBD1. Germline loops: CDR1 KGHSH, CDR2 LQKENI. The trim removed 3 bases at V and 3 bases at J, leaving 6 bases unmatched. This CDR3 has 16 amino acids.

The V gene is TRBV7-3, the J gene TRBJ1-2; a weak D match, TRBD1 (6 bases). The CDR3 is 15 amino acids. Between the trimmed V and J ends, which lost 0 bases and 2 bases, there was a span of 10 bases. Germline loops: CDR1 SGHTA, CDR2 FQGTGA. CDR3 residues: CASSLTGGRNYGYTF. The CDR3 DNA sequence: TGTGCCAGCAGCTTAACTGGGGGGCGCAACTATGGCTACACCTTC.

V usage is TRBV6-2 or TRBV6-3 and J usage is TRBJ2-1; D perhaps matches TRBD2 (6 bases). CDR1 MNHEY and CDR2 SVGEGT come from the germline V gene. The CDR3 loop spans 16 amino acids. V dropped 0 bases and J dropped 6 bases, with 15 bases sitting between them. As DNA, the CDR3 is TGTGCCAGCAGTTACTCCCGGGACTCTGCCCTCAATGAGCAGTTCTTC. Translated: CASSYSRDSALNEQFF.

This chain joins TRBV5-1 and TRBJ2-2; 11 nucleotides agree with TRBD1. Germline CDR1 SGHRS, CDR2 YFSETQ. V lost 0 bases to trimming and J lost 4 bases; unmatched junction nucleotides: 11. The CDR3 covers 19 residues. CDR3 in amino acids: CASSLGGPGQGASTGELFF. CDR3 DNA: TGCGCCAGCAGCTTGGGAGGCCCCGGACAGGGGGCGAGCACCGGGGAGCTGTTTTTT.

Only a few counts were recorded for this clonotype. The chain couples TRBV24-1 to TRBJ2-7, with a possible D match to TRBD1 (6 bases). Germline V gene sequence: CDR1 KGHDR, CDR2 SFDVKD. With 4 bases removed from V and 4 bases from J, the gap between germline ends came to 19 bases. The CDR3 has 16 amino acids. CDR3 sequence: CATSDTTGRDIYEQYF. CDR3 bases: TGTGCCACCAGTGACACGACAGGACGTGATATTTACGAGCAGTACTTC.

This chain connects TRBV7-3 to TRBJ1-4; tentative D call: TRBD1 (6 bases). Germline loops: CDR1 SGHTA, CDR2 FQGTGA. This CDR3 is built from 18 residues. Trimming cost V 2 bases and J 0 bases, with 16 bases left between them. The CDR3 nucleotides read TGTGCCAGCAGCTTATGGGGGCCCGGCGGCCCAACTAATGAAAAACTGTTTTTT. Translation gives CASSLWGPGGPTNEKLFF.

Points on this clonotype: The junction departs from the called germline gene at one end, perhaps through a read error. The chain has TRBV7-7 and TRBJ2-2; 10 bases match TRBD2. CDR1 is SSHAT, CDR2 FNYEAQ, per germline (reference sequence). The CDR3 spans 16 residues. DNA for the CDR3: TGTGCTAGCAGCTTAGAGCTAGCGGGAGTACACGGGGAGCTGTTTTTT. Its translation is CASSLELAGVHGELFF.